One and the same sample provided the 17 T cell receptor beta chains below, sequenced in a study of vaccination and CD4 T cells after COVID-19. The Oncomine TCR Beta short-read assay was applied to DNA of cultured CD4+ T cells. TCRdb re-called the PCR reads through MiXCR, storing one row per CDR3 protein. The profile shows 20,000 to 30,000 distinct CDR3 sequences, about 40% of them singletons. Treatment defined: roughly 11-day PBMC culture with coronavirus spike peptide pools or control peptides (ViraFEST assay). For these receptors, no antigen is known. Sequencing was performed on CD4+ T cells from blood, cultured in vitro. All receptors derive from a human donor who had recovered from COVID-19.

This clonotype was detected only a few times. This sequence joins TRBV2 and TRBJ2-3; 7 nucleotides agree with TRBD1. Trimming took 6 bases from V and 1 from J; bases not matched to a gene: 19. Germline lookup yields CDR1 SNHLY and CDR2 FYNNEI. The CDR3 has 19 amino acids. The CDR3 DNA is TGTGCCAGCAGGGGAGAAAGGACAGGTCCCCGTCGTGGCACAGATACGCAGTATTTT. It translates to CASRGERTGPRRGTDTQYF.

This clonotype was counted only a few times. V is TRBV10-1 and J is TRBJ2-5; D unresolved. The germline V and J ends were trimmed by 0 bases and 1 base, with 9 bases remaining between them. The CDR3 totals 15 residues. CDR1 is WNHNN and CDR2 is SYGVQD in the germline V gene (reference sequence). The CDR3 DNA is TGCGCCAGCAGTGAGTCTCAAGGATTCCAAGAGACCCAGTACTTC. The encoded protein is CASSESQGFQETQYF.

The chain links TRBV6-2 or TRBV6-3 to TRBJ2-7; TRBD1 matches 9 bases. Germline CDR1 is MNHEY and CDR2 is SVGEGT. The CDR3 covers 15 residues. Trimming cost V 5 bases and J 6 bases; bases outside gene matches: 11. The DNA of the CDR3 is TGTGCCAGCAGTGGAACAGGGGGCAAAGGTGGCGAGCAGTACTTC. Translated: CASSGTGGKGGEQYF.

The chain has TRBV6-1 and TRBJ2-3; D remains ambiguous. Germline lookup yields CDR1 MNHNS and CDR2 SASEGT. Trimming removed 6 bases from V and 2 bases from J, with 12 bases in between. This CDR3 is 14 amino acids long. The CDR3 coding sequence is TGTGCCAGCAGCCAAAGACGGCCCACAGATACGCAGTATTTT. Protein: CASSQRRPTDTQYF.

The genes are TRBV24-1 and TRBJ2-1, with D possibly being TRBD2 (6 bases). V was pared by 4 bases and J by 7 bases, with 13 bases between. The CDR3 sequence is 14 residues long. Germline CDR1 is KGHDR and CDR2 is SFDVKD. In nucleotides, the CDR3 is TGTGCCACCAGTGACTCCGGGACTCAGAATGAGCAGTTCTTC. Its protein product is CATSDSGTQNEQFF.

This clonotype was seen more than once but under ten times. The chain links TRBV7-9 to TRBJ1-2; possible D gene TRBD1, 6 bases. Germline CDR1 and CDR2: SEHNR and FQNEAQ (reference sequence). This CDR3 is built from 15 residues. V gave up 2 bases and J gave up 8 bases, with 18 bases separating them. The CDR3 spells CASSLSSGVPLGYTF. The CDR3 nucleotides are TGTGCCAGCAGCTTATCCTCAGGGGTTCCTTTAGGCTACACCTTC.

The DNA of the CDR3 is TGCGCCAGCAGCTCGGACGGGAACACTGAAGCTTTCTTT. Translating it yields CASSSDGNTEAFF. This chain links TRBV5-1 with TRBJ1-1; the D is unclear. V was cut by 3 bases and J by 1 base, with 7 bases left in between. Per germline, CDR1 SGHRS and CDR2 YFSETQ. The CDR3 spans 13 residues.

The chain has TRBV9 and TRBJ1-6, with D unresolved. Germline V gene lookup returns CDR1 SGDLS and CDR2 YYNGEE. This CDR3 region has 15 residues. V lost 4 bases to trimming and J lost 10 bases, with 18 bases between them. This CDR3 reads CASSPRSPAKSPLHF. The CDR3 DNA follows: TGTGCCAGCAGCCCCCGTTCTCCCGCCAAGTCACCCCTCCACTTT.

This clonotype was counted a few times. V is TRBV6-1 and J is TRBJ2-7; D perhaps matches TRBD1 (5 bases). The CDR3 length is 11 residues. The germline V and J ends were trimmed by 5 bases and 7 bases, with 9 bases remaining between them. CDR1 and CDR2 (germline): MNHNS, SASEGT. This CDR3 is CASSPDKEQYF. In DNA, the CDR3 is TGTGCCAGCAGTCCGGACAAGGAGCAGTACTTC.

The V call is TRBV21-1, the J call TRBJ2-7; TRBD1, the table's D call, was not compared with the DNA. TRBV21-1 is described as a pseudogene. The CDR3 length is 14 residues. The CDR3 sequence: CASTGGTGGHEQYF. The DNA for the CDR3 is TGTGCCAGCACTGGAGGGACAGGGGGCCACGAGCAGTACTTC.

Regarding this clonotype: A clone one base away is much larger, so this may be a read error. The CDR3 loop is CSARAGRGATGELFF. For the CDR3, the DNA is TGCAGTGCTAGAGCCGGACGGGGGGCCACCGGGGAGCTGTTTTTT. This chain uses TRBV20-1 with TRBJ2-2; weak D call: TRBD2 (7 bases). The CDR3 totals 15 residues. The V gene lost 1 base and the J gene lost 4 bases, with 13 bases spanning the gap. CDR1 and CDR2 (germline): DFQATT, SNEGSKA (reference sequence).

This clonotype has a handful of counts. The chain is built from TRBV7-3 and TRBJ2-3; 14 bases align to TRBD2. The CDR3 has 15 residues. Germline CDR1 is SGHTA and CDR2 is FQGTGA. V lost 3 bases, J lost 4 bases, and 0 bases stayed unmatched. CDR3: CASSLGLAGADTQYF. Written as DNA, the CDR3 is TGTGCCAGCAGCTTGGGACTAGCGGGGGCAGATACGCAGTATTTT.

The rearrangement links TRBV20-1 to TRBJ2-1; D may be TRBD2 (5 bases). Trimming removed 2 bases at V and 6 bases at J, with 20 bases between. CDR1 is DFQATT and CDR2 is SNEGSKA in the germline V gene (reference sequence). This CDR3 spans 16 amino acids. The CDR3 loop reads CSARNTRDSTSNEQFF. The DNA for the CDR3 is TGCAGTGCTAGAAATACCCGGGATTCAACTTCCAATGAGCAGTTCTTC.

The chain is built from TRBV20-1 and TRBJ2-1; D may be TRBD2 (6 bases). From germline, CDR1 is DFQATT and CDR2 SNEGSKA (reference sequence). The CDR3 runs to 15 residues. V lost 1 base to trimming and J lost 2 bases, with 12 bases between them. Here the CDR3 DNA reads TGCAGTGCTAGAGGCGTTCGGGGGACCTACAATGAGCAGTTCTTC. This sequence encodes CSARGVRGTYNEQFF.

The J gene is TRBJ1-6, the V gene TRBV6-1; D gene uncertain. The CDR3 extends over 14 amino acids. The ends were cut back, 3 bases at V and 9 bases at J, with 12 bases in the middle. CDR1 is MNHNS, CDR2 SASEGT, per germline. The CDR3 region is CASSDRWTSSPLHF. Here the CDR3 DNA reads TGTGCCAGCAGTGACCGGTGGACGAGTTCACCCCTCCACTTT.

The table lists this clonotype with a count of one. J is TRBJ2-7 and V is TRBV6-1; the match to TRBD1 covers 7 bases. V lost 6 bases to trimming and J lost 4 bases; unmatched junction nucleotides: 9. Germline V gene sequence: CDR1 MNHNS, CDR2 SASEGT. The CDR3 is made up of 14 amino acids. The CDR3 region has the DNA TGTGCCAGCAGCAACCGGGACAGTGAGTACGAGCAGTACTTC. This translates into CASSNRDSEYEQYF.

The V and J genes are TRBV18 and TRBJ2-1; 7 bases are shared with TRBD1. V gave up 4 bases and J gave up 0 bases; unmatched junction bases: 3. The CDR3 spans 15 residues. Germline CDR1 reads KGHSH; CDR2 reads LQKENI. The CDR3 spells CASSLQGSSYNEQFF. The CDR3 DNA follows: TGTGCCAGCTCACTACAGGGGAGCTCCTACAATGAGCAGTTCTTC.